The 18 T cell receptor beta chains given below trace back to one sample, sequenced in a study of T cells after yellow fever vaccination. Each CDR3 protein gets one entry after TCRdb re-called the 5' RACE reads with MiXCR. Of some 320,000 distinct CDR3 sequences listed, about 10% are singletons. Material: CD4+ T cells sorted from PBMCs, obtained 45 days after the yellow fever booster vaccination. These receptors all come from a man aged 18 to 35 who received the YFV17D yellow fever vaccine.

This clonotype was counted a few times. The V gene is TRBV5-1, the J gene TRBJ2-6; maybe TRBD2 (6 bases). V lost 8 bases, J lost 3 bases, and 18 bases lay in between. Germline lookup yields CDR1 SGHRS and CDR2 YFSETQ. The CDR3 is 16 amino acids. CDR3 DNA: TGCGCCAGTTGGGGGGAGGTCGGACGTGGGGCCAACGTCCTGACTTTC. As protein: CASWGEVGRGANVLTF.

This clonotype was detected ten times or more. The chain is built from TRBV21-1 and TRBJ2-7. TRBV21-1 is described as a pseudogene. The CDR3 is made up of 15 amino acids. The CDR3, as DNA: TGTGCCAGCAGCAAAACGCAGGGTGGCTCCTACGAGCAGTACTTC. Its protein product is CASSKTQGGSYEQYF.

V usage is TRBV6-2 or TRBV6-3 and J usage is TRBJ1-3; perhaps TRBD1 as D (5 bases). The germline V gene has CDR1 MNHEY and CDR2 SVGEGT. CDR3 length equals 14 residues. The V gene lost 4 bases and the J gene lost 4 bases, with 11 bases spanning the gap. In nucleotides, the CDR3 is TGTGCCAGCAGTTCCATGACAGAAGGAAACACCATATATTTT. Amino acid sequence: CASSSMTEGNTIYF.

This clonotype was found a few times. The chain is built from TRBV20-1 and TRBJ1-1; the D gene is possibly TRBD1 (5 bases). V shed 6 bases and J shed 8 bases, with 13 bases lying between them. The CDR3 consists of 11 residues. Looked up from germline, CDR1 is DFQATT and CDR2 is SNEGSKA (reference sequence). The CDR3 sequence: CSALRQGEAFF. As DNA, the CDR3 is TGCAGTGCCCTCCGGCAGGGAGAAGCTTTCTTT.

This clonotype was recorded many times. The rearrangement links TRBV4-2 to TRBJ1-5; TRBD1 is a possible D gene (6 bases). The CDR3 totals 13 residues. Germline CDR1 LGHNA, CDR2 YNFKEQ. The V gene lost 1 base and the J gene lost 9 bases, with 10 bases spanning the gap. In DNA, the CDR3 is TGTGCCAGCAGCCAAGGACAGGAGAGGCCCCAGCATTTT. Its protein product is CASSQGQERPQHF.

This clonotype occurred a few times. The chain recombines TRBV3-1 with TRBJ2-3; D not resolved. The CDR3 totals 12 residues. The germline gives CDR1 LGHDT, CDR2 YNNKEL (reference sequence). V lost 4 bases, J lost 4 bases, and 6 bases lay in between. The CDR3 sequence is CASSRFPDTQYF. CDR3 bases: TGTGCCAGCAGCCGGTTTCCAGATACGCAGTATTTT.

At least ten counts were recorded for this clonotype. V and J are TRBV7-2 and TRBJ2-3; D is ambiguous. The germline V gene encodes CDR1 SGHTA and CDR2 FQGNSA. The CDR3 length is 14 residues. The V and J ends lost 5 bases and 0 bases respectively, with 9 bases between them. The CDR3 nucleotides read TGTGCCAGCAGCCCCCACCCTAGCACAGATACGCAGTATTTT. Translated: CASSPHPSTDTQYF.

This clonotype was counted ten times or more. CDR3 nucleotides: TGTGCCAGCAGCCAAGGGGCGACAGACACAGATACGCAGTATTTT. Protein product: CASSQGATDTDTQYF. The chain couples TRBV3-1 to TRBJ2-3; D possibly corresponds to TRBD1 (5 bases). This CDR3 region has 15 residues. Trimming stripped 1 base from V and 2 bases from J, with 10 bases between. Germline V gene sequence: CDR1 LGHDT, CDR2 YNNKEL (reference sequence).

This clonotype was picked up many times. The J gene is TRBJ2-7, the V gene TRBV4-3, with 16 bases identical to TRBD2. This CDR3 region has 20 residues. J gave up 6 bases and V 3 bases, and 17 bases lay outside the gene matches. Germline V gives CDR1 LGHNA, CDR2 YSLEER. CDR3 bases: TGCGCCAGCAGCCATGACCCGGGACTAGCGGGGGGGCAGTCCAAGGGCGAGCAGTACGTC. This translates into CASSHDPGLAGGQSKGEQYV.

Only a few counts were recorded for this clonotype. J is TRBJ2-4 and V is TRBV4-3; 11 bases line up with TRBD2. After removal of 0 bases from V and 14 bases from J, the junction contained 15 bases not matched to a gene. The germline V gene encodes CDR1 LGHNA and CDR2 YSLEER. The CDR3 runs to 17 residues. CDR3 amino acids: CASSQDHVAGGPLAKYF. For the CDR3, the DNA is TGCGCCAGCAGCCAAGATCATGTAGCGGGGGGGCCTTTGGCTAAGTACTTC.

The rearrangement joins TRBV20-1 to TRBJ2-3; maybe TRBD2 (6 bases). Germline-derived CDR1 and CDR2 are DFQATT and SNEGSKA (reference sequence). The CDR3 contains 15 residues. V was cut by 0 bases and J by 11 bases, with 21 bases left in between. The CDR3 loop is CSARDPGTCGNKQYF. CDR3 sequence (DNA): TGCAGTGCTAGAGACCCCGGGACTTGCGGGAATAAGCAGTATTTT.

The chain couples TRBV5-4 to TRBJ1-1, with D possibly TRBD1 on 6 matching bases. This CDR3 is 14 amino acids long. Germline values: CDR1 SGHNT, CDR2 YYREEE (reference sequence). Trimming stripped 4 bases from V and 4 bases from J, with 14 bases between. Here the CDR3 reads CASSKTGYATEAFF. The CDR3 DNA reads TGTGCCAGCAGCAAAACAGGGTACGCCACTGAAGCTTTCTTT.

This clonotype was counted at least ten times. The chain uses TRBV7-3 and TRBJ2-1; possibly TRBD1 or TRBD2 for D (5 bases each). With 5 bases removed from V and 0 bases from J, the gap between germline ends came to 8 bases. In germline, CDR1 is SGHTA, CDR2 FQGTGA. The CDR3 totals 14 residues. CDR3 residues: CASSRGGSYNEQFF. CDR3 DNA sequence: TGTGCCAGCAGCCGGGGCGGCTCCTACAATGAGCAGTTCTTC.

The V call is TRBV7-2, the J call TRBJ2-3; 8 bases align to TRBD2. The germline V gene has CDR1 SGHTA and CDR2 FQGNSA. Germline trimming cut 7 bases from V and 6 bases from J; bases unmatched to any gene: 9. CDR3 length: 14 residues. The chain's CDR3 is CASKSGGSGDTQYF. Written as DNA, the CDR3 is TGTGCCAGCAAAAGCGGGGGTTCAGGGGATACGCAGTATTTT.

The rearrangement uses TRBV3-1 and TRBJ1-6; D gene uncertain. Germline V CDR1 and CDR2: LGHDT, YNNKEL (reference sequence). Trimming removed 1 base at V and 11 bases at J, with 12 bases between. This CDR3 is built from 14 residues. CDR3: CASSQGAQLTPLHF. In DNA, the CDR3 is TGTGCCAGCAGCCAAGGGGCCCAATTAACACCCCTCCACTTT.

The chain couples TRBV21-1 to TRBJ2-5; no check of the table's D call, TRBD1, against the DNA was made. TRBV21-1 corresponds to a pseudogene. CDR3 size: 16 residues. CDR3 nucleotides: TGTGCCAGCAGCAAGATTTCCGGGCAAACACAAGAGACCCAGTACTTC. Its protein is CASSKISGQTQETQYF.

This clonotype showed up just a few times. This chain links TRBV12-3 or TRBV12-4 with TRBJ1-3; TRBD1 is a possible D gene (6 bases). V lost 5 bases to trimming and J lost 0 bases, with 23 bases between them. There are 19 residues in the CDR3. In nucleotides, the CDR3 is TGTGCCAGCAGTCCCAGTCGGGGGGCAGCGAGAAGCTCTGGAAACACCATATATTTT. Its translation: CASSPSRGAARSSGNTIYF.

A note on this clonotype: A single base separates this from a much larger clone, so it may be a read error. This chain uses TRBV7-2 with TRBJ1-5; D remains unclear. The V end was cut by 1 base, the J end by 5 bases, with 3 bases between. Germline V gene lookup returns CDR1 SGHTA and CDR2 FQGNSA. CDR3 length equals 12 residues. The CDR3 DNA is TGTGCCAGCAGCTTAGATGATCAGCCCCAGCATTTT. This gives the protein CASSLDDQPQHF. The full variable domain, with the rest looked up from reference TRBV7-2 and TRBJ1-5, is GAGVSQSPSNKVTEKGKDVELRCDPISGHTALYWYRQSLGQGLEFLIYFQGNSAPDKSGLPSDRFSAERTGGSVSTLTIQRTQQEDSAVYLCASSLDDQPQHFGDGTRLSIL.